The clone carrying this TCR beta chain was observed at least ten times. This sample stems from a study of T cells in Graves' hyperthyroidism and ophthalmopathy. Using RNA transcripts as the source, TCR beta CDR3 regions were amplified. The primer set for the first-round RT-PCR of the TCR CDR3 was HTBI. A single record per CDR3 protein comes from TCRdb applying MiXCR to the multiplex PCR reads. This sample carries hundreds of thousands of distinct CDR3 sequences, about 15% of them seen once, and the ten largest clones take around 9.6%. Germline V gene sequence: CDR1 DFQATT, CDR2 SNEGSKA (reference sequence). The CDR3 contains 12 residues. V gave up 6 bases and J gave up 2 bases, with 10 bases separating them.

This receptor was obtained from a young woman with Graves' hyperthyroidism. Input material: blood. V is TRBV20-1 and J is TRBJ2-5; tentatively, D is TRBD2 (6 bases). The CDR3 DNA reads TGCAGTGCGTGGCGGGGTCAAGAGACCCAGTACTTC. Its protein is CSAWRGQETQYF.